In its sample, the clone carrying this T cell receptor beta chain was seen many times. Its matching antigen is unknown. This CDR3 has 15 residues. Germline lookup yields CDR1 SGHTA and CDR2 FQGNSA. After removal of 7 bases from V and 0 bases from J, the junction contained 9 bases not matched to a gene. Unique molecular identifiers were incorporated when the TCRbeta library was constructed. Each CDR3 protein is one row after TCRdb ran MiXCR on the PCR reads. The sample contains roughly 500,000 distinct CDR3 sequences, roughly 10% of which appear only once. This sample stems from a study of T-cell reconstitution after alpha-beta-depleted transplantation in children. Study-level results: At around two months after transplant, the alpha-beta T cells were reportedly derived from several hundred expanded clones that came from non-depleted graft cells.

The V call is TRBV7-2, the J call TRBJ2-7; 7 bases agree with TRBD1. The receptor was isolated from a child aged 2-15 years with inherited bone marrow failure, due to receive a stem cell transplant. The sequences come from PBMCs, collected before TCRalphabeta/CD19-depleted stem cell transplant. For the CDR3, the DNA is TGTGCCAGCAACGCAGGGGGTACACGCTCCTACGAGCAGTACTTC. Translation gives CASNAGGTRSYEQYF.